Listed here are 18 T cell receptor beta chains from one sample, sequenced in a study of T cells after yellow fever vaccination. TCRdb analysed the 5' RACE reads with MiXCR anew, one entry per CDR3 protein. The data hold a few hundred thousand distinct CDR3 sequences, with 7.5% to 9.5% observed a single time. This specimen consisted of CD4+ T cells sorted from PBMCs, obtained 5 days after the yellow fever booster vaccination. All receptors come from a man aged 18-30 years who received the YFV17D yellow fever vaccine.

With respect to this clonotype: At one end the junction does not follow the germline gene, possibly because of a read error. The rearrangement joins TRBV7-2 to TRBJ2-5, with 10 nucleotides matching TRBD1. Germline V gives CDR1 SGHTA, CDR2 FQGNSA. The CDR3 length is 16 residues. The CDR3 reads CAGSFRTGGLQETQYF. The CDR3 nucleotides are TGTGCCGGCAGCTTCCGGACAGGGGGTCTACAAGAGACCCAGTACTTC.

The chain joins TRBV5-1 to TRBJ1-5, with D maybe TRBD1 (6 bases). V was pared by 0 bases and J by 7 bases, with 11 bases between. The CDR3 length is 14 residues. The V gene's germline CDR1 is SGHRS and CDR2 YFSETQ. CDR3 sequence: CASSLGGGQQPQHF. The DNA of the CDR3 is TGCGCCAGCAGCTTGGGGGGCGGACAGCAGCCCCAGCATTTT.

This clonotype has just a few counts. The V gene is TRBV18, the J gene TRBJ2-1, with 8 bases lining up with TRBD2. This CDR3 is built from 15 residues. V dropped 5 bases and J dropped 4; count of bases not matched to a gene: 7. Germline CDR1 reads KGHSH; CDR2 reads LQKENI. The CDR3 spells CASSNGGAGYNEQFF. The CDR3 DNA reads as TGTGCCAGCTCAAACGGGGGGGCCGGGTACAATGAGCAGTTCTTC.

The sample holds a few counts of this clonotype. The J gene is TRBJ2-5, the V gene TRBV4-3; no clear D. The V gene's germline CDR1 is LGHNA and CDR2 YSLEER. The V end lost 1 base, the J end lost 3 bases, and 9 bases lay between the germline ends. The CDR3 sequence is 14 residues long. The CDR3 DNA reads TGCGCCAGCAGCCAAGTTTATGGGGAAGAGACCCAGTACTTC. This encodes CASSQVYGEETQYF.

This clonotype has at least ten counts. This chain joins TRBV30 and TRBJ2-7; 7 bases line up with TRBD2. Germline-derived CDR1 and CDR2 are GTSNPN and SVGIG (reference sequence). The CDR3 consists of 14 residues. The V and J ends lost 0 bases and 1 base, in that order; junction bases with no gene match: 3. CDR3 nucleotide sequence: TGTGCCTGGAGTGTCTTAGCGGGTTCCTACGAGCAGTACTTC. Protein: CAWSVLAGSYEQYF.

This chain joins TRBV28 and TRBJ2-7; 7 nucleotides align to TRBD1. The CDR3 runs 13 residues. The germline V gene has CDR1 MDHEN and CDR2 SYDVKM. V lost 5 bases and J lost 3; bases outside the gene matches: 4. The chain's CDR3 is CASSPGQNYEQYV. The CDR3 bases are TGTGCCAGCAGTCCGGGACAGAACTACGAGCAGTACGTC.

V gene TRBV5-1 combines with J gene TRBJ2-3; D assignment may be TRBD1 or TRBD2 (7 bases each). CDR3 length equals 15 residues. Germline V gene lookup returns CDR1 SGHRS and CDR2 YFSETQ. V lost 3 bases, J lost 2 bases, and 13 bases lay in between. The CDR3 here is CASSSGGQLTDTQYF. The DNA of the CDR3 is TGCGCCAGCAGCTCGGGGGGACAGCTCACAGATACGCAGTATTTT.

This clonotype was seen a handful of times. This chain links TRBV6-5 with TRBJ1-2; D remains unclear. The CDR3 runs to 14 residues. V was clipped by 6 bases and J by 8 bases, with 19 bases between them. CDR1 is MNHEY, CDR2 SVGAGI, per germline. The chain's CDR3 is CASRRLRRLMGYTF. In DNA, the CDR3 is TGTGCCAGCAGACGGCTTCGGCGTCTAATGGGCTACACCTTC.

Of note for this clonotype: Being one base from a much bigger clone, this may be a read error. The V and J genes are TRBV12-3 or TRBV12-4 and TRBJ1-4; D perhaps matches TRBD1 (5 bases). This CDR3 is built from 14 residues. CDR3 protein: CAGSLGRVREKLFF. The DNA for the CDR3 is TGTGCCGGCAGTTTGGGCAGGGTACGGGAAAAACTGTTTTTT.

V is TRBV19 and J is TRBJ2-7; the D gene is possibly TRBD1 (5 bases). The CDR3 has 13 residues. The germline gives CDR1 LNHDA, CDR2 SQIVND (reference sequence). Deletions cut 4 bases from V and 4 bases from J, with 11 bases between. CDR3 sequence (DNA): TGTGCCAGTAGTAGGGCAGGGCAATACGAGCAGTACTTC. Translation gives CASSRAGQYEQYF.

The chain links TRBV11-2 to TRBJ2-1; no clear D gene. The CDR3 totals 14 residues. The ends were cut back, 4 bases at V and 9 bases at J, with 16 bases in the middle. CDR1 is SGHAT and CDR2 is FQNNGV in the germline V gene. CDR3: CASSSLLSWGEQFF. DNA for the CDR3: TGTGCCAGCAGCTCCCTACTGAGCTGGGGTGAGCAGTTCTTC.

This clonotype was seen more than once but under ten times. V is TRBV7-6 and J is TRBJ2-6, with unresolved D. Trimming shortened V by 7 bases and J by 0 bases, and 7 bases separated the two germline ends. This CDR3 is built from 14 residues. In germline, CDR1 is SGHVS, CDR2 FNYEAQ. The CDR3 loop reads CASTTPSGANVLTF. In nucleotides, the CDR3 is TGTGCCAGCACCACCCCCTCTGGGGCCAACGTCCTGACTTTC.

This clonotype came up a few times. In nucleotides, the CDR3 is TGCAGTGCTAGCCCGACAGGGGACCTCTATGGCTACACCTTC. It yields the protein CSASPTGDLYGYTF. V gene TRBV20-1 combines with J gene TRBJ1-2; 8 positions match TRBD1. This CDR3 is 14 amino acids long. V trimming: 3 bases; J trimming: 4 bases; junction bases outside the gene matches: 7. Germline CDR1 is DFQATT and CDR2 is SNEGSKA (reference sequence).

This clonotype has just a few counts. In DNA form, the CDR3 reads TGTGCCAGCAGCTTGCGGGCCGGTGCCCCCGGGACCCAGTACTTC. Translation gives CASSLRAGAPGTQYF. The gene calls are TRBV7-9 and TRBJ2-5; D perhaps matches TRBD2 (5 bases). The germline gives CDR1 SEHNR, CDR2 FQNEAQ (reference sequence). This CDR3 has 15 amino acids. V was clipped by 3 bases and J by 7 bases, with 18 bases between them.

Only a few counts were recorded for this clonotype. The rearrangement joins TRBV25-1 to TRBJ1-2; 9 positions match TRBD1. V was clipped by 3 bases and J by 4 bases; unmatched bases: 6. The CDR3 runs to 15 residues. Germline-derived CDR1 and CDR2 are MGHDK and SYGVNS. The CDR3 protein is CASSEGTGTRYGYTF. The CDR3 DNA reads TGTGCCAGCAGTGAGGGGACAGGGACCCGCTATGGCTACACCTTC.

This chain uses TRBV19 with TRBJ2-2, with 7 bases lining up with TRBD1. After removal of 8 bases from V and 4 bases from J, the junction contained 7 bases not matched to a gene. The germline V gene has CDR1 LNHDA and CDR2 SQIVND (reference sequence). This CDR3 comprises 14 residues. The CDR3 here is CASGTGQITGELFF. The CDR3 DNA reads TGTGCCAGTGGAACGGGACAGATCACCGGGGAGCTGTTTTTT.

This clonotype was counted once. The chain uses TRBV6-2 or TRBV6-3 and TRBJ1-5; TRBD1 agrees at 9 bases. CDR1 MNHEY and CDR2 SVGEGT come from the germline V gene. The CDR3 totals 17 residues. Germline trimming cut 5 bases from V and 7 bases from J; bases unmatched to any gene: 15. CDR3 region: CASSPGQGRSRIQPQHF. The CDR3 DNA is TGTGCCAGCAGTCCAGGACAGGGGCGGTCAAGAATACAGCCCCAGCATTTT.

The rearrangement uses TRBV5-1 and TRBJ2-1; 9 bases align to TRBD2. Germline loops: CDR1 SGHRS, CDR2 YFSETQ. V shed 1 base, J shed 8 bases, and the junction held 13 bases outside the gene matches. This CDR3 spans 17 amino acids. CDR3 DNA: TGCGCCAGCAGCTTGCACGTAGCGGGGGCCAGTATGGATGAGCAGTTCTTC. This codes for CASSLHVAGASMDEQFF.